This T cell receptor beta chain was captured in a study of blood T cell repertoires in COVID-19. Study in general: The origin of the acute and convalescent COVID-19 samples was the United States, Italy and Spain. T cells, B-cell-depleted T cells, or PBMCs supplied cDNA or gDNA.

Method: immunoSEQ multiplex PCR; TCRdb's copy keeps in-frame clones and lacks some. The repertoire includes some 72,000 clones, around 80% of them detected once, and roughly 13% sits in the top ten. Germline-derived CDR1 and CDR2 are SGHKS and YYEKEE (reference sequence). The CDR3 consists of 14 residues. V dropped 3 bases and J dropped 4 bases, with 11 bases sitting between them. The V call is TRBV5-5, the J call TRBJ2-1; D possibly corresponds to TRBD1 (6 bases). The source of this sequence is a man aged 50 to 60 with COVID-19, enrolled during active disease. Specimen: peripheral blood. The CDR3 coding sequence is TGTGCCAGCAGCTCGGACAGTAAATACAATGAGCAGTTCTTC. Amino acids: CASSSDSKYNEQFF.